These 28 T cell receptor beta chains share one sample of origin, sequenced in a study of T cell responses to AZD1222 COVID-19 vaccine. Clones were read by immunoSEQ multiplex PCR, and TCRdb kept only the in-frame ones, dropping some. The sample records 200,000 or so clones, 90% to 95% being singletons. The specimen was peripheral blood, collected on day 0 of AZD1222 vaccination. These receptors were taken from an adult in good health.

The rearrangement uses TRBV25-1 and TRBJ1-1; D may be TRBD1 (5 bases). V dropped 5 bases and J dropped 1 base, with 11 bases sitting between them. CDR1 is MGHDK, CDR2 SYGVNS, per germline. The CDR3 is 14 amino acids. The CDR3 DNA sequence: TGTGCCAGCAGTCCCCTAGGGGAGAACACTGAAGCTTTCTTT. This gives the protein CASSPLGENTEAFF. The full variable domain, completed using reference TRBV25-1 and TRBJ1-1, is EADIYQTPRYLVIGTGKKITLECSQTMGHDKMYWYQQDPGMELHLIHYSYGVNSTEKGDLSSESTVSRIRTEHFPLTLESARPSHTSQYLCASSPLGENTEAFFGQGTRLTVV.

This CDR3 is CASSSRPIPNSPLHF. CDR3 nucleotide sequence: TGTGCCAGCAGCTCAAGACCGATACCCAATTCACCCCTCCACTTT. J is TRBJ1-6 and V is TRBV5-5; D unresolved. The germline V and J ends were trimmed by 3 bases and 7 bases, with 14 bases remaining between them. The CDR3 contains 15 residues. Germline V CDR1 and CDR2: SGHKS, YYEKEE (reference sequence).

A single count supports this clone. The chain employs TRBV5-6 and TRBJ2-3, with D possibly TRBD2 on 6 matching bases. Germline V gene data show CDR1 as SGHDT and CDR2 as YYEEEE. V lost 1 base and J lost 6, with 18 bases in between. The CDR3 totals 16 residues. DNA for the CDR3: TGTGCCAGCAGCTTGCGTGGCGGTCGGGGAGGCGATACGCAGTATTTT. It translates to CASSLRGGRGGDTQYF.

The V gene is TRBV7-2, the J gene TRBJ1-1, with D possibly being TRBD1 (5 bases). The CDR3 runs to 13 residues. Germline values: CDR1 SGHTA, CDR2 FQGNSA. V was pared by 3 bases and J by 8 bases, with 13 bases between. The CDR3 DNA reads as TGTGCCAGCAGCTTGGGACTAATTGGGGAAGCTTTCTTT. Its translation: CASSLGLIGEAFF.

This chain joins TRBV6-1 and TRBJ1-4; possibly TRBD1 for D (5 bases). The V gene lost 1 base and the J gene lost 5 bases, with 14 bases spanning the gap. There are 16 residues in the CDR3. Per the germline V gene, CDR1 is MNHNS and CDR2 is SASEGT. CDR3 sequence reads: CASSEDPGNPNEKLFF. Here the CDR3 DNA reads TGTGCCAGCAGTGAAGACCCAGGGAATCCAAATGAAAAACTGTTTTTT.

This clone was picked up one time. The chain links TRBV11-1 to TRBJ2-7; 11 nucleotides agree with TRBD2. The germline V gene has CDR1 SGHAT and CDR2 FQDESV (reference sequence). CDR3 length: 14 amino acids. V was pared by 5 bases and J by 6 bases, with 6 bases of the junction left unmatched. The CDR3 DNA sequence: TGTGCCAGCAGCCTGACTAGCGGGGCACGCGAGCAGTACTTC. This translates into CASSLTSGAREQYF.

Regarding this clone: A read error may account for a junction end that differs from germline. The rearrangement uses TRBV7-7 and TRBJ2-5, with TRBD2 matching over 13 bases. CDR3 length: 15 residues. Germline V CDR1 and CDR2: SSHAT, FNYEAQ (reference sequence). The CDR3 nucleotides are TGTGCTAGCAGCCCGACTAGCGGGGGGCAAGAGACCCAGTACTTC. This codes for CASSPTSGGQETQYF.

CDR3 coding DNA: TGTGCCAGCAGCCAAGCCCGGGACCTGAGCGACAATGAGCAGTTCTTC. Its translation: CASSQARDLSDNEQFF. The rearrangement links TRBV3-1 (or the pseudogene TRBV3-2) to TRBJ2-1; D could derive from TRBD1 or TRBD2 (5 bases each). V dropped 1 base and J dropped 5 bases, with 15 bases sitting between them. The CDR3 has 16 amino acids. Germline lookup yields CDR1 LGHDT and CDR2 YNNKEL (reference sequence).

The V gene is TRBV7-3, the J gene TRBJ2-1, with 11 bases fitting TRBD1. The CDR3 covers 14 residues. The germline gives CDR1 SGHTA, CDR2 FQGTGA. V dropped 5 bases and J dropped 6; count of bases not matched to a gene: 3. CDR3 sequence reads: CASSLGTGGNEQFF. In DNA form, the CDR3 reads TGTGCCAGCAGCCTGGGGACAGGGGGCAATGAGCAGTTCTTC.

The chain links TRBV28 to TRBJ1-5; TRBD1 aligns across 8 bases. CDR1 is MDHEN, CDR2 SYDVKM, per germline. The CDR3 sequence is 15 residues long. The junction had 4 bases not matched to a gene; V was cut back by 3 bases and J by 3 bases. This CDR3 is CASSLSGGSNQPQHF. CDR3 coding DNA: TGTGCCAGCAGTTTGTCAGGGGGCTCCAATCAGCCCCAGCATTTT.

The CDR3 is CATSRGVANNSPLHF. CDR3 DNA sequence: TGTGCCACCAGCAGAGGAGTAGCCAATAATTCACCCCTCCACTTT. The genes are TRBV15 and TRBJ1-6, with no clear D. The germline V gene encodes CDR1 LNHNV and CDR2 YYDKDF (reference sequence). The CDR3 extends over 15 amino acids. Trimming removed 1 base at V and 5 bases at J, with 9 bases between.

The genes are TRBV19 and TRBJ1-4; D may be TRBD1 (5 bases). This CDR3 is built from 15 residues. V lost 10 bases and J 6 bases, leaving 21 bases between the germline ends. Germline V lookup: CDR1 LNHDA, CDR2 SQIVND (reference sequence). CDR3 sequence (DNA): TGTGCCACCCGGATGTGGGGCAGGGCTGATGAAAAACTGTTTTTT. Its protein is CATRMWGRADEKLFF. The variable domain in full, with the rest retrieved from reference TRBV19 and TRBJ1-4, is DGGITQSPKYLFRKEGQNVTLSCEQNLNHDAMYWYRQDPGQGLRLIYYSQIVNDFQKGDIAEGYSVSREKKESFPLTVTSAQKNPTAFYLCATRMWGRADEKLFFGSGTQLSVL.

This chain connects TRBV28 to TRBJ2-2; 7 bases map to TRBD2. CDR3 length: 17 residues. After removal of 6 bases from V and 1 base from J, the junction contained 11 bases not matched to a gene. CDR1 and CDR2 (germline): MDHEN, SYDVKM. CDR3 sequence reads: CASSPDKGGRNTGELFF. The CDR3 DNA reads TGTGCCAGCAGCCCCGATAAGGGAGGGCGGAACACCGGGGAGCTGTTTTTT. Using reference TRBV28 and TRBJ2-2 for the parts outside the CDR3, the full variable domain is DVKVTQSSRYLVKRTGEKVFLECVQDMDHENMFWYRQDPGLGLRLIYFSYDVKMKEKGDIPEGYSVSREKKERFSLILESASTNQTSMYLCASSPDKGGRNTGELFFGEGSRLTVL.

The V gene is TRBV7-9, the J gene TRBJ1-3; 8 nucleotides match TRBD1. CDR3 length equals 14 residues. With 5 bases clipped from V and 4 bases from J, the junction kept 4 bases outside the gene matches. Germline CDR1 reads SEHNR; CDR2 reads FQNEAQ (reference sequence). The CDR3: CASSPSGGGNTIYF. The CDR3 DNA reads TGTGCCAGCAGCCCCTCAGGGGGCGGAAACACCATATATTTT.

The genes are TRBV30 and TRBJ2-2; 13 nucleotides match TRBD2. The junction had 10 bases not matched to a gene; V was cut back by 3 bases and J by 6 bases. The germline gives CDR1 GTSNPN, CDR2 SVGIG (reference sequence). The CDR3 is made up of 17 amino acids. In nucleotides, the CDR3 is TGTGCCTGGAGCGGACGGACTAGCGGGAGAGTCTCCGGGGAGCTGTTTTTT. Translated: CAWSGRTSGRVSGELFF. The complete variable domain, with remaining parts taken from reference TRBV30 and TRBJ2-2, reads SQTIHQWPATLVQPVGSPLSLECTVEGTSNPNLYWYRQAAGRGLQLLFYSVGIGQISSEVPQNLSASRPQDRQFILSSKKLLLSDSGFYLCAWSGRTSGRVSGELFFGEGSRLTVL.

The rearrangement links TRBV2 to TRBJ1-6; TRBD1 agrees at 9 bases. V dropped 9 bases and J dropped 5; count of bases not matched to a gene: 8. The CDR3 length is 15 residues. Germline values: CDR1 SNHLY, CDR2 FYNNEI. For the CDR3, the DNA is TGTGCCAGGGAACGAGACAGGGGGGATAATTCACCCCTCCACTTT. Its translation is CARERDRGDNSPLHF.

The chain recombines TRBV7-9 with TRBJ2-7; a possible D gene is TRBD2 (6 bases). The germline V gene has CDR1 SEHNR and CDR2 FQNEAQ (reference sequence). The CDR3 consists of 13 residues. The V gene lost 1 base and the J gene lost 3 bases, with 7 bases spanning the gap. The CDR3 sequence: CASSLVGGYEQYF. The DNA for the CDR3 is TGTGCCAGCAGCTTAGTGGGGGGCTACGAGCAGTACTTC.

V is TRBV27 and J is TRBJ1-2, with 9 nucleotides matching TRBD1. The V and J ends lost 8 bases and 10 bases, in that order; junction bases with no gene match: 14. Germline assignment: CDR1 MNHEY and CDR2 SMNVEV (reference sequence). CDR3 size: 14 residues. Here the CDR3 DNA reads TGTGCCAGCTCCAAACGGGGGACAGGGCACGACTACACCTTC. Translated, it gives CASSKRGTGHDYTF.

The J gene is TRBJ1-1, the V gene TRBV5-4; TRBD1 matches at 10 bases. The CDR3 length is 16 residues. CDR1 is SGHNT and CDR2 is YYREEE in the germline V gene (reference sequence). V dropped 1 base and J dropped 5; count of bases not matched to a gene: 8. CDR3 protein: CASSLILGQGTTEAFF. The CDR3 nucleotides are TGTGCCAGCAGCTTGATTCTGGGACAGGGGACAACTGAAGCTTTCTTT.

This clone was picked up one time. In DNA, the CDR3 is TGTGCCAGCAGCGTAGCAGGGACAGGGGTCTATGGCTACACCTTC. It specifies CASSVAGTGVYGYTF. The V and J genes are TRBV9 and TRBJ1-2, with 10 positions matching TRBD1. Germline V lookup: CDR1 SGDLS, CDR2 YYNGEE. This CDR3 is 15 amino acids long. V lost 0 bases to trimming and J lost 4 bases; unmatched junction nucleotides: 3.

The gene calls are TRBV5-8 and TRBJ2-1; TRBD2 agrees at 8 bases. The germline gives CDR1 SGHTS, CDR2 YDEGEE. The CDR3 loop spans 16 amino acids. V was pared by 0 bases and J by 8 bases, with 10 bases of the junction left unmatched. CDR3 loop: CASSLGVSGARDEQFF. CDR3 DNA sequence: TGTGCCAGCAGCTTGGGAGTTAGCGGGGCGAGGGATGAGCAGTTCTTC.

The rearrangement uses TRBV27 and TRBJ2-7, with 11 positions matching TRBD2. Germline V gives CDR1 MNHEY, CDR2 SMNVEV (reference sequence). The length of the CDR3 is 13 residues. V shed 5 bases and J 5 bases; nucleotides not matched to a gene: 2. CDR3 sequence reads: CASSPTSGNEQYF. The CDR3 DNA sequence: TGTGCCAGCAGTCCGACTAGCGGGAACGAGCAGTACTTC.

This clone was seen more than once but under ten times. The V gene is TRBV2, the J gene TRBJ2-2, with D hard to call. Between the trimmed V and J ends, which lost 7 bases and 7 bases, there was a span of 13 bases. The CDR3 length is 13 residues. CDR1 and CDR2 (germline): SNHLY, FYNNEI. The chain's CDR3 is CASKTTAIGELFF. CDR3 in DNA: TGTGCCAGCAAGACGACGGCAATCGGGGAGCTGTTTTTT.

V is TRBV7-3 and J is TRBJ2-1; 14 bases align to TRBD2. V shed 5 bases and J 12 bases; nucleotides not matched to a gene: 6. There are 14 residues in the CDR3. Germline CDR1 and CDR2: SGHTA and FQGTGA. In DNA form, the CDR3 reads TGTGCCAGCAGCCGGGGGACTAGCGGGAGTTGGCAGTTCTTC. Translating it yields CASSRGTSGSWQFF.

The J gene is TRBJ2-1, the V gene TRBV14; D gene unclear. CDR3 size: 13 residues. Germline V gene lookup returns CDR1 SGHDN and CDR2 FVKESK. V dropped 0 bases and J dropped 6 bases, with 6 bases sitting between them. The CDR3 protein is CASSQENGNEQFF. The CDR3 coding sequence is TGTGCCAGCAGCCAAGAAAACGGCAATGAGCAGTTCTTC. The full variable domain, its missing parts supplied by reference TRBV14 and TRBJ2-1, is EAGVTQFPSHSVIEKGQTVTLRCDPISGHDNLYWYRRVMGKEIKFLLHFVKESKQDESGMPNNRFLAERTGGTYSTLKVQPAELEDSGVYFCASSQENGNEQFFGPGTRLTVL.

The chain employs TRBV14 and TRBJ2-3; a possible D gene is TRBD2 (6 bases). The length of the CDR3 is 16 residues. Between the trimmed V and J ends, which lost 0 bases and 1 base, there was a span of 11 bases. Germline V gene sequence: CDR1 SGHDN, CDR2 FVKESK. The CDR3 DNA sequence: TGTGCCAGCAGCCAAGATGGCGGGATCGGCACAGATACGCAGTATTTT. This sequence encodes CASSQDGGIGTDTQYF. Full variable domain (missing parts from reference TRBV14 and TRBJ2-3): EAGVTQFPSHSVIEKGQTVTLRCDPISGHDNLYWYRRVMGKEIKFLLHFVKESKQDESGMPNNRFLAERTGGTYSTLKVQPAELEDSGVYFCASSQDGGIGTDTQYFGPGTRLTVL.

The V gene is TRBV27, the J gene TRBJ1-5; the D gene is possibly TRBD1 (6 bases). CDR1 and CDR2 from the germline V gene are MNHEY and SMNVEV (reference sequence). This CDR3 has 16 residues. V dropped 6 bases and J dropped 7 bases, with 22 bases sitting between them. The CDR3, as DNA: TGTGCCAGCAGCCCCCTCCCCACGGGGGCGGGGCAGCCCCAGCATTTT. The encoded protein is CASSPLPTGAGQPQHF.

This chain links TRBV12-3 or TRBV12-4 with TRBJ2-2; unclear D gene. The V end lost 3 bases, the J end lost 6 bases, and 5 bases lay between the germline ends. The CDR3 contains 12 residues. Here the CDR3 reads CASSFVSGELFF. Written as DNA, the CDR3 is TGTGCCAGCAGTTTTGTCTCCGGGGAGCTGTTTTTT.